The rows below give T cell receptor beta chains drawn from one sample of a study of human T cells and chemical hapten exposure. TCRdb used MiXCR to reprocess the RACE reads, holding one entry per CDR3 protein. The profile shows 340,000 or so distinct CDR3 sequences, roughly 6.9% of them singletons. The input for sequencing was whole blood, taken in connection with sensitization to the hapten diphenylcyclopropenone (DPC). The receptors shown here come from a woman under 30 with alopecia areata. Some clones in this sample may be carry-over from other donors' samples. Both conserved end residues are part of each CDR3. The order of the fields is clone size, D gene, J gene, V gene, CDR3 DNA, CDR3 protein. A D gene is named only where the DNA matches it firmly. Only some rows state a clone size, as once, few, many or a class for expanded clones.

clone_size: many; d_call: .; j_call: TRBJ1-5; v_call: TRBV7-2; cdr3_nt: TGTGCCAGCAGCTACCGGGGAGATCAGCCCCAGCATTTT; cdr3_aa: CASSYRGDQPQHF
clone_size: few; d_call: .; j_call: TRBJ1-1; v_call: TRBV20-1; cdr3_nt: TGCAGTGCGTATTCGGGAAACACTGAAGCTTTCTTT; cdr3_aa: CSAYSGNTEAFF
clone_size: few; d_call: .; j_call: TRBJ1-1; v_call: TRBV5-4; cdr3_nt: TGTGCCAGCAGCGGTGGTCCAGAAGCTTTCTTT; cdr3_aa: CASSGGPEAFF
clone_size: .; d_call: TRBD1; j_call: TRBJ2-7; v_call: TRBV28; cdr3_nt: TGTGCCAGCTCAGGGGGAGTCGGAATCTACGAGCAGTACTTC; cdr3_aa: CASSGGVGIYEQYF
clone_size: many; d_call: .; j_call: TRBJ2-2; v_call: TRBV6-2/TRBV6-3; cdr3_nt: TGTGCCAGCAGTCCCAGACAGGTCTACACCGGGGAGCTGTTTTTT; cdr3_aa: CASSPRQVYTGELFF
clone_size: few; d_call: .; j_call: TRBJ2-3; v_call: TRBV21-1; cdr3_nt: TGTGCCAGCAGCAAAAAAAAGAATAGCACAGATACGCAGTATTTT; cdr3_aa: CASSKKKNSTDTQYF
clone_size: .; d_call: .; j_call: TRBJ2-2; v_call: TRBV7-2; cdr3_nt: TGTGCCAGCAGCTTAAGGCGGACGAACACCGGGGAGCTGTTTTTT; cdr3_aa: CASSLRRTNTGELFF
clone_size: few; d_call: .; j_call: TRBJ2-3; v_call: TRBV7-2; cdr3_nt: TGTGCCAGCAGCTCCCCCGAGGGTTTCCGGGGTACGCAGTATTTT; cdr3_aa: CASSSPEGFRGTQYF
clone_size: .; d_call: TRBD2; j_call: TRBJ2-5; v_call: TRBV7-8; cdr3_nt: TGTGCCAGCAGCTTACCGCCCCGGGGGAGCGGGGAATTACCCCCAGAGACCCAGTACTTC; cdr3_aa: CASSLPPRGSGELPPETQYF
clone_size: many; d_call: .; j_call: TRBJ2-3; v_call: TRBV6-5; cdr3_nt: TGTGCCAGCAGTTACAAAGGCGCTAGCACAGATACGCAGTATTTT; cdr3_aa: CASSYKGASTDTQYF
clone_size: .; d_call: TRBD1; j_call: TRBJ1-1; v_call: TRBV6-6; cdr3_nt: TGTGCCAGCAGAAGCCGCGACAGGGGGCAGGAGAACACTGAAGCTTTCTTT; cdr3_aa: CASRSRDRGQENTEAFF
clone_size: many; d_call: TRBD1; j_call: TRBJ2-3; v_call: TRBV7-2; cdr3_nt: TGTGCCAGCAGCTTACAGGGGGCAGATACGCAGTATTTT; cdr3_aa: CASSLQGADTQYF
clone_size: few; d_call: .; j_call: TRBJ1-1; v_call: TRBV7-8; cdr3_nt: TGTGCCAGCAGCTTAGACAGGGTAGCCACTGAAGCTTTCTTT; cdr3_aa: CASSLDRVATEAFF
clone_size: .; d_call: .; j_call: TRBJ2-2; v_call: TRBV18; cdr3_nt: TGTGCCAGCTCACCACCGCACAGGGTATCCGGGGAGCTGTTTTTT; cdr3_aa: CASSPPHRVSGELFF